This entry describes one T cell receptor (beta chain). The antigen remains undetermined. Each TCR cDNA library carried sample-specific barcodes on both ends. TCRdb re-analysed the 5' RACE reads in MiXCR, keeping a single row per CDR3 protein. The table lists roughly 380,000 distinct CDR3 sequences, more than 25% of them singletons. The data stem from a study of identical twins' blood T cells. Study-wide results and limits: Even for out-of-frame TCRbeta, twins reportedly shared V gene usage much more than unrelated donors. Each donor's most abundant TCRbeta clonotypes shared more CDR3 sequences with her twin than unrelated donors.

Germline lookup yields CDR1 SGHDT and CDR2 YYEEEE. Trimming pared 5 bases from V and 2 bases from J, leaving 13 bases between. The CDR3 runs to 14 residues. The chain employs TRBV5-6 and TRBJ1-1; D might be TRBD1 (5 bases). The specimen was PBMCs. The sequence derives from a woman aged 18-49 years in good health. The CDR3, as DNA: TGTGCCAGCAGTCCAGGGACCTTTAACACTGAAGCTTTCTTT. Its protein is CASSPGTFNTEAFF. The full variable domain, its missing parts supplied by reference TRBV5-6 and TRBJ1-1, is DAGVTQSPTHLIKTRGQQVTLRCSPKSGHDTVSWYQQALGQGPQFIFQYYEEEERQRGNFPDRFSGHQFPNYSSELNVNALLLGDSALYLCASSPGTFNTEAFFGQGTRLTVV.